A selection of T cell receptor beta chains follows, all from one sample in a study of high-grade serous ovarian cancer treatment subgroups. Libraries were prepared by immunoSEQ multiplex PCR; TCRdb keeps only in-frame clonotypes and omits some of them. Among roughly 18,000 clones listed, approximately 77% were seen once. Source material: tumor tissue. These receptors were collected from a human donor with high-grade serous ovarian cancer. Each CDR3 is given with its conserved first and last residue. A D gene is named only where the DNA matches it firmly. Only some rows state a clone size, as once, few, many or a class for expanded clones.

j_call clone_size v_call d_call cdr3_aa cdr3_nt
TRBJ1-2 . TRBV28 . CASSQTEYGYTF TGTGCCAGCAGTCAGACAGAGTATGGCTACACCTTC
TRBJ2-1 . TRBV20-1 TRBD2 CSARQLAGEFF TGCAGTGCTAGACAACTAGCGGGGGAGTTCTTC
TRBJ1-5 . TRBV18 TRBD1 CASSRDRDQPQHF TGTGCCAGCTCCCGGGACAGGGATCAGCCCCAGCATTTT
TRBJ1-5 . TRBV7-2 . CASSQGGGHQPQHF TGTGCCAGCAGCCAAGGGGGGGGGCATCAGCCCCAGCATTTT
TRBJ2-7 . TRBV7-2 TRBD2 CASSVSGGGYEQYF TGTGCCAGCAGCGTTAGCGGGGGGGGCTACGAGCAGTACTTC
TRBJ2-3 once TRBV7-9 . CASSLSGSSTDTQYF TGTGCCAGCAGCTTATCAGGGTCGAGCACAGATACGCAGTATTTT
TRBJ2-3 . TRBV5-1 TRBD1 CASSRGQETDTQYF TGCGCCAGCAGCCGGGGACAGGAGACAGATACGCAGTATTTT
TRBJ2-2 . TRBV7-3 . CASSPGPGELFF TGTGCCAGCAGCCCCGGACCCGGGGAGCTGTTTTTT
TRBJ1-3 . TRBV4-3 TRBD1 CASSQSQGALSGNTIYF TGCGCCAGCAGCCAAAGTCAGGGGGCACTCTCTGGAAACACCATATATTTT
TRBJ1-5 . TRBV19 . CASSKTSYANQPQHF TGTGCCAGTAGTAAGACAAGTTATGCAAATCAGCCCCAGCATTTT
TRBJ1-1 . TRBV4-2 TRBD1 CASSYRDRGNTEAFF TGTGCCAGCAGCTACCGGGACAGGGGGAACACTGAAGCTTTCTTT
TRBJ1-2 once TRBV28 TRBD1 CASRTTGGQRGYTF TGTGCCAGCAGAACAACAGGGGGACAGCGTGGCTACACCTTC
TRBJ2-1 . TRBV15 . CATRDSSYNEQFF TGTGCCACCCGAGACAGTTCCTACAATGAGCAGTTCTTC
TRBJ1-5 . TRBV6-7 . CASSGGIGQPQHF TGTGCCAGCAGTGGGGGAATAGGGCAGCCCCAGCATTTT
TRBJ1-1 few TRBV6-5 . CASSYSKHLNTEAFF TGTGCCAGCAGTTACTCGAAACATTTGAACACTGAAGCTTTCTTT
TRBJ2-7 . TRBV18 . CASSPGVGEQYF TGTGCCAGCTCACCAGGAGTGGGAGAGCAGTACTTC
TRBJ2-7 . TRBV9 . CASSVDPSDYEQYF TGTGCCAGCAGCGTAGATCCTAGCGACTACGAGCAGTACTTC
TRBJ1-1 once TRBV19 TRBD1 CASSILLETGGTEAFF TGTGCCAGTAGTATACTACTTGAGACAGGGGGAACTGAAGCTTTCTTT
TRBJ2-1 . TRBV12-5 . CASARDFPLNEQFF TGTGCTAGTGCCCGGGACTTCCCTCTGAATGAGCAGTTCTTC
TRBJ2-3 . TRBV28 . CASSFYSTDTQYF TGTGCCAGCAGTTTCTACAGCACAGATACGCAGTATTTT
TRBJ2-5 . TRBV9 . CASSVNTASQETQYF TGTGCCAGCAGCGTAAATACAGCATCGCAAGAGACCCAGTACTTC
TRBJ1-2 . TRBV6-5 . CASSYSGDVGYTF TGTGCCAGCAGTTACTCAGGGGATGTCGGCTACACCTTC
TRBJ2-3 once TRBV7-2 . CASSPEGYYSTDTQYF TGTGCCAGCAGCCCAGAGGGGTACTACAGCACAGATACGCAGTATTTT
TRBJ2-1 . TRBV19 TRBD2 CASSLGLAGSYNEQFF TGTGCCAGTAGTTTAGGACTAGCGGGGTCCTACAATGAGCAGTTCTTC
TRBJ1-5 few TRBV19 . CASSQAVNQPQHF TGTGCCAGTAGTCAGGCCGTCAATCAGCCCCAGCATTTT
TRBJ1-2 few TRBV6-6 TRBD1 CASSRDSNYGYTF TGTGCCAGCAGTCGGGACAGCAACTATGGCTACACCTTC
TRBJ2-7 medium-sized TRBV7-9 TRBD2 CASSPSGLAIGEQYF TGTGCCAGCAGCCCTTCGGGACTAGCAATCGGCGAGCAGTACTTC
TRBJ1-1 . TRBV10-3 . CASQDWGKLNTEAFF TGTGCCTCCCAAGACTGGGGGAAATTGAACACTGAAGCTTTCTTT
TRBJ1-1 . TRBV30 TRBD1 CAGQVGDTEAFF TGTGCCGGACAGGTGGGGGACACTGAAGCTTTCTTT
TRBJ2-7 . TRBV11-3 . CASSLEAGRYEQYF TGTGCCAGCAGCTTAGAGGCGGGACGCTACGAGCAGTACTTC
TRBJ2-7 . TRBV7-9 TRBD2 CASSLVASGTYEQYF TGTGCCAGCAGCTTAGTAGCTAGCGGGACCTACGAGCAGTACTTC
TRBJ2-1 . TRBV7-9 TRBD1 CASSLSRGLSYNEQFF TGTGCCAGCAGCTTAAGCAGGGGGCTCTCCTACAATGAGCAGTTCTTC
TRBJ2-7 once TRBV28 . CASSQSETAVSYEQYF TGTGCCAGCAGCCAGAGCGAGACAGCTGTGTCCTACGAGCAGTACTTC
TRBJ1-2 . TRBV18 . CASHGRSYGYTF TGTGCCAGTCACGGGCGGTCCTATGGCTACACCTTC
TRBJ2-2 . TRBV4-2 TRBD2 CASSRGLAVNTGELFF TGTGCCAGCAGCCGGGGACTAGCGGTTAACACCGGGGAGCTGTTTTTT
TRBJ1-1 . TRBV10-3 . CAISESHGPTDRQGTEAFF TGTGCCATCAGTGAGTCACACGGGCCGACAGACCGACAAGGCACTGAAGCTTTCTTT
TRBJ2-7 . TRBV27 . CASSLSAGPSYEQYF TGTGCCAGCAGTTTATCCGCGGGACCTTCCTACGAGCAGTACTTC
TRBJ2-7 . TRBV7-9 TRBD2 CASSRGGRAYEQYF TGTGCCAGCAGCCGAGGCGGGAGGGCGTACGAGCAGTACTTC
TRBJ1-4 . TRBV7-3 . CASSFGGAVNEKLFF TGTGCCAGCAGCTTTGGAGGGGCAGTTAATGAAAAACTGTTTTTT
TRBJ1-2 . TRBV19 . CASSIHSPSGYTF TGTGCCAGTAGTATACATTCCCCTTCGGGCTACACCTTC
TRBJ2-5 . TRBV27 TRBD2 CASSLWGGVETQYF TGTGCCAGCAGTTTATGGGGGGGAGTAGAGACCCAGTACTTC
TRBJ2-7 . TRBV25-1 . CASSGFYEQYF TGTGCCAGTAGCGGATTCTACGAGCAGTACTTC